The rows below give T cell receptor beta chains drawn from one sample of a study of T cells in Graves' hyperthyroidism and ophthalmopathy. Each CDR3 protein gets one entry after TCRdb re-called the multiplex PCR reads with MiXCR. The sample consists of approximately 740,000 distinct CDR3 sequences, 14% of them appearing once. Sequenced: blood. These receptors were taken from a woman aged 18-30 years with Graves' hyperthyroidism. CDR3s include the opening cysteine and the closing phenylalanine or tryptophan. A D gene is named only where the DNA matches it firmly. Not all rows give a size; the values are once, few, many and, for expanded clones, a class.

clone size: few
V gene: TRBV19
D gene: TRBD1
J gene: TRBJ1-5
CDR3 DNA: TGTGCCAGTAGTATAGGGGACAGGCGCAATCAGCCCCAGCATTTT
CDR3 protein: CASSIGDRRNQPQHF

clone size: NA
V gene: TRBV27
D gene: TRBD2
J gene: TRBJ2-1
CDR3 DNA: TGTGCCAGCAGTTTAAGAAGACTAGCGGTCCCGAGCTCCTACAATGAGCAGTTCTTC
CDR3 protein: CASSLRRLAVPSSYNEQFF

clone size: many
V gene: TRBV14
D gene: NA
J gene: TRBJ2-2
CDR3 DNA: TGTGCCAGCAGCCAACTCTTTCCGGGAGTTGGCACCGGGGAGCTGTTTTTT
CDR3 protein: CASSQLFPGVGTGELFF

clone size: many
V gene: TRBV20-1
D gene: TRBD2
J gene: TRBJ2-3
CDR3 DNA: TGCAGTGCTAGTCGGGGACTAGCGGGAGCTGGAGATACGCAGTATTTT
CDR3 protein: CSASRGLAGAGDTQYF

clone size: many
V gene: TRBV13
D gene: NA
J gene: TRBJ1-1
CDR3 DNA: TGTGCCAGCAGCCAGAGGGGCCCTGGGGCTGAAGCTTTCTTT
CDR3 protein: CASSQRGPGAEAFF

clone size: NA
V gene: TRBV4-3
D gene: TRBD2
J gene: TRBJ2-3
CDR3 DNA: TGCGCCAGCAGCCGCACCGGGACTAGCGGAACTAGCACAGATACGCAGTATTTT
CDR3 protein: CASSRTGTSGTSTDTQYF

clone size: many
V gene: TRBV4-3
D gene: TRBD2
J gene: TRBJ2-1
CDR3 DNA: TGCGCCAGCAGCCAAGATGTATTGACTAGCGGGAGAAATGAGCAGTTCTTC
CDR3 protein: CASSQDVLTSGRNEQFF

clone size: NA
V gene: TRBV7-2
D gene: NA
J gene: TRBJ2-2
CDR3 DNA: TGTGCCAGCAGGATGCGATCAGGGTCCCTCACCGGGGAGCTGTTTTTT
CDR3 protein: CASRMRSGSLTGELFF

clone size: few
V gene: TRBV5-1
D gene: NA
J gene: TRBJ2-5
CDR3 DNA: TGCGCCAGCAGCTTGGAGTGGGGCCAGCGAGAGACCCAGTACTTC
CDR3 protein: CASSLEWGQRETQYF

clone size: few
V gene: TRBV20-1
D gene: NA
J gene: TRBJ1-2
CDR3 DNA: TGCAGTGCTAGAGATCATATACGGCACTCCAGGGAGGAAAATGGCTACACCTTC
CDR3 protein: CSARDHIRHSREENGYTF

clone size: NA
V gene: TRBV24-1
D gene: TRBD1
J gene: TRBJ2-5
CDR3 DNA: TGTGCCACCAGTGAGCCCGACAGGGACGGAGAGACCCAGTACTTC
CDR3 protein: CATSEPDRDGETQYF

clone size: NA
V gene: TRBV11-2
D gene: NA
J gene: TRBJ2-3
CDR3 DNA: TGTGCCAGCAGCTCTCCGGGCAGGGTCCTCACAGATACGCAGTATTTT
CDR3 protein: CASSSPGRVLTDTQYF

clone size: NA
V gene: TRBV6-1
D gene: NA
J gene: TRBJ2-3
CDR3 DNA: TGTGCCAGCAAAGCGCGGGGAGATACGCAGTATTTT
CDR3 protein: CASKARGDTQYF

clone size: many
V gene: TRBV27
D gene: NA
J gene: TRBJ2-7
CDR3 DNA: TGTGCCAGCCGCATGGTGGGCGGAGAGCAGTACTTC
CDR3 protein: CASRMVGGEQYF

clone size: many
V gene: TRBV5-1
D gene: NA
J gene: TRBJ2-5
CDR3 DNA: TGCGCCAGCAGCTCGGCGATGTTGGCTAGCGAAGAGACCCAGTACTTC
CDR3 protein: CASSSAMLASEETQYF

clone size: NA
V gene: TRBV6-1
D gene: TRBD1
J gene: TRBJ2-2
CDR3 DNA: TGTGCCAGCCGGGACAGGGGCACCGGGGAGCTGTTTTTT
CDR3 protein: CASRDRGTGELFF

clone size: many
V gene: TRBV11-2
D gene: TRBD1
J gene: TRBJ2-7
CDR3 DNA: TGTGCCAGCAGGAAACAGGGGGGAAGCTCCTACGAGCAGTACTTC
CDR3 protein: CASRKQGGSSYEQYF

clone size: many
V gene: TRBV3-1
D gene: NA
J gene: TRBJ2-3
CDR3 DNA: TGTGCCAGCAGCTACCGGGAGCTAGCAGATACGCAGTATTTT
CDR3 protein: CASSYRELADTQYF

clone size: many
V gene: TRBV18
D gene: NA
J gene: TRBJ2-5
CDR3 DNA: TGTGCCAGCTCACCGGGACTCACAACGACCCAGTACTTC
CDR3 protein: CASSPGLTTTQYF